The clone carrying this T cell receptor beta chain was picked up many times. The target antigen is unknown. Sequencing libraries made from TCR beta cDNA carried unique molecular identifiers. MiXCR, applied by TCRdb to the PCR reads, yields one record per CDR3 protein. The sample has hundreds of thousands of distinct CDR3 sequences, just under 30% seen once. Germline CDR1 and CDR2: SGHRS and YFSETQ. The CDR3 is 13 amino acids. The V end was cut by 6 bases, the J end by 0 bases, with 8 bases between. These data come from a study of post-analysis software for immune sequencing data. Study information: Relapsing-remitting, secondary progressive and progressive-relapsing courses of multiple sclerosis were included. Findings of the study overall: Four or five TRBV segments, TRBV5-6, TRBV5-1 and TRBV20-1 among them, were found more frequent in patients than controls. Samples from a shared batch, those prepared together, strongly co-clustered by F measure. Controls significantly exceeded multiple sclerosis patients in normalized Chao1 diversity.

The clonotype originates from a girl aged 5-17 years with multiple sclerosis. Sequences were obtained from blood. V gene TRBV5-1 combines with J gene TRBJ2-3, with D possibly being TRBD1 (5 bases). The CDR3 nucleotides read TGCGCCAGCACACAGGCGAGCACAGATACGCAGTATTTT. This codes for CASTQASTDTQYF.